The sample holds a few counts of the clone carrying this TCR beta chain. The CDR3 loop spans 15 amino acids. V was clipped by 3 bases and J by 5 bases, with 16 bases between them. Germline CDR1 is MDHEN and CDR2 is SYDVKM. From the RT-PCR reads, TCRdb called clonotypes with MiXCR, one entry per CDR3 protein. Among roughly 150,000 distinct CDR3 sequences, about a tenth were seen once, and the ten largest hold 12%. The data are from a study of response to subunit inactivated influenza vaccine. The sample here was non-naive T cells sorted from PBMCs, taken 35 to 45 days after vaccination. This clonotype originated in a man in his forties or fifties who received an inactivated influenza vaccine. The chain is built from TRBV28 and TRBJ1-1; no reliable D call. CDR3 loop: CASSFPWPGETEAFF. The DNA for the CDR3 is TGTGCCAGCAGTTTTCCCTGGCCCGGGGAAACTGAAGCTTTCTTT.